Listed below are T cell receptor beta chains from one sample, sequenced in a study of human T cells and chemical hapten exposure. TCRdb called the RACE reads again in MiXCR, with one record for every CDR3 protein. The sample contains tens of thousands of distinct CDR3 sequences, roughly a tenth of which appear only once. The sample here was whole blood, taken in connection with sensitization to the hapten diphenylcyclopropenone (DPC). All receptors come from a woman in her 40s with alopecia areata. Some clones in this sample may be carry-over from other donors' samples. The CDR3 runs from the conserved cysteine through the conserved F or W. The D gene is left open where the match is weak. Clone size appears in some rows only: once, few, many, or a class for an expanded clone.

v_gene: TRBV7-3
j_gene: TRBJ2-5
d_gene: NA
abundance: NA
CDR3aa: CASSLGAGQETQYF
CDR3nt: TGTGCCAGCAGCTTAGGCGCAGGCCAAGAGACCCAGTACTTC

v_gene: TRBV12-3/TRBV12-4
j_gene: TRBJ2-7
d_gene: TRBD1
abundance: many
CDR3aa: CASSPGTGDYEQYF
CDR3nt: TGTGCCAGCAGCCCTGGGACAGGGGACTACGAGCAGTACTTC

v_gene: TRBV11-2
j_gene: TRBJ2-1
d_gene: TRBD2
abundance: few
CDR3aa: CASSNSGGPLF
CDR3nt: TGTGCCAGCAGCAATAGCGGGGGGCCGCTCTTC

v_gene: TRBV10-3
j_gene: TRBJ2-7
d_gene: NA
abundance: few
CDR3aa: CAISDNRAPWEQYF
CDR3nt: TGTGCCATCAGTGATAACAGGGCCCCTTGGGAGCAGTACTTC

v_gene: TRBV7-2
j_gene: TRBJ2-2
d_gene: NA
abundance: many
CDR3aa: CASSSRALGALGAGELFF
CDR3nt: TGTGCCAGCAGCTCTAGGGCTCTGGGGGCGCTCGGTGCCGGGGAGCTGTTTTTT

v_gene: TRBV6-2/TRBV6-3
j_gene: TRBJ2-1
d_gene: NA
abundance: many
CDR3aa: CASSYSTGAVGQQFF
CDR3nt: TGTGCCAGCAGTTACTCGACGGGGGCGGTCGGGCAGCAGTTCTTC

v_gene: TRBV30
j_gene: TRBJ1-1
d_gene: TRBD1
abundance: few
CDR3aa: CAWSVQGGRWNTEAFF
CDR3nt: TGTGCCTGGAGTGTACAGGGGGGGAGGTGGAACACTGAAGCTTTCTTT

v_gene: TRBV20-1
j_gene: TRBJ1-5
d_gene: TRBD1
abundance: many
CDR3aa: CSANPGDREVDQPQHF
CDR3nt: TGCAGTGCTAATCCCGGGGACAGGGAGGTTGATCAGCCCCAGCATTTT

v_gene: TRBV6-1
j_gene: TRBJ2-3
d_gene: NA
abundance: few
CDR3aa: CASRTPQFSGRTDTQYF
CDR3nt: TGTGCCAGCAGGACCCCCCAGTTCTCGGGGCGCACAGATACGCAGTATTTT

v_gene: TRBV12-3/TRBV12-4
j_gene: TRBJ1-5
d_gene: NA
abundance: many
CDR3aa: CASSLRGLQPQHF
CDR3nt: TGTGCCAGCAGTTTACGGGGGCTTCAGCCCCAGCATTTT

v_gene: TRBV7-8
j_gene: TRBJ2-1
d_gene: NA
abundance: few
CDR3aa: CASSSTSYEQFF
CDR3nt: TGTGCCAGCAGCTCCACTAGTTATGAGCAGTTCTTC

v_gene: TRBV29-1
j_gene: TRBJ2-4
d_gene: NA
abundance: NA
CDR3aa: CSVVSNGGNIQYF
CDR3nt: TGCAGCGTGGTGAGTAACGGCGGAAACATTCAGTACTTC

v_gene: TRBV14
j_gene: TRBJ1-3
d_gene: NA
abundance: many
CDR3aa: CASSHTGNTIYF
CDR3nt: TGTGCCAGCAGCCACACCGGAAACACCATATATTTT

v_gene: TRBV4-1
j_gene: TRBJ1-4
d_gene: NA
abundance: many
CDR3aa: CASSRREANEKLFF
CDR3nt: TGCGCCAGCAGCAGACGGGAGGCTAATGAAAAACTGTTTTTT

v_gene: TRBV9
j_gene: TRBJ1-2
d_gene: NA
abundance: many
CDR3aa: CASSVGDAGLYGYTF
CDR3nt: TGTGCCAGCAGCGTTGGGGACGCAGGGCTCTATGGCTACACCTTC

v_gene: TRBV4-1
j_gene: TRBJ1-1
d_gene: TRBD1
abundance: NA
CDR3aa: CASSQVDRDTEAFF
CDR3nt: TGCGCCAGCAGCCAAGTTGACAGGGACACTGAAGCTTTCTTT

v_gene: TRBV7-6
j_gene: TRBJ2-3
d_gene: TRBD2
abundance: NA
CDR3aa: CASSFLPAGGTDTQYF
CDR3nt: TGTGCCAGCAGCTTCCTCCCAGCGGGGGGTACAGATACGCAGTATTTT

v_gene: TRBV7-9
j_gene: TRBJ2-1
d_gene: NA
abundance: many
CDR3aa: CASSLIWGDEQFF
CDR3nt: TGTGCCAGCAGCTTAATCTGGGGGGATGAGCAGTTCTTC

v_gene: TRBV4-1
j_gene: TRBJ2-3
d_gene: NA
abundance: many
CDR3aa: CASRSRIGGGSTDTQYF
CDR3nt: TGCGCCAGCAGATCGAGAATAGGGGGGGGGAGCACAGATACGCAGTATTTT

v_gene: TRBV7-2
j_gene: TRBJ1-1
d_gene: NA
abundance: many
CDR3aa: CASSKKGDGQEAFF
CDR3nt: TGTGCCAGCAGCAAAAAGGGAGATGGACAGGAAGCTTTCTTT

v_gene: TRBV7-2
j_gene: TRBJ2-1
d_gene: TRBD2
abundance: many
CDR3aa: CASSSSSGGALEQFF
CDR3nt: TGTGCCAGCAGCTCCTCTAGCGGGGGGGCCCTTGAGCAGTTCTTC

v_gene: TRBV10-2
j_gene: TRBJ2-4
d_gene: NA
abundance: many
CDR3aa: CASSELGWAGAEKNIQYF
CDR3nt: TGCGCCAGCAGTGAGCTGGGGTGGGCGGGGGCCGAGAAAAACATTCAGTACTTC

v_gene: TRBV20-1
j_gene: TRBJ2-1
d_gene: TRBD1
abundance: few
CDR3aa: CSATGQGGSYNEQFF
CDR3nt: TGCAGTGCTACGGGACAGGGGGGCTCCTACAATGAGCAGTTCTTC

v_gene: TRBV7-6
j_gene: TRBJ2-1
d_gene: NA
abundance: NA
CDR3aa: CASSPQGGAAYNEQFF
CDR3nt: TGTGCCAGCAGCCCCCAGGGGGGGGCAGCCTACAATGAGCAGTTCTTC

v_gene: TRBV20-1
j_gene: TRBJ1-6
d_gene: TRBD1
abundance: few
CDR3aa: CSAPRGGNSPLHF
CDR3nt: TGCAGTGCCCCCAGGGGGGGGAATTCACCCCTCCACTTT

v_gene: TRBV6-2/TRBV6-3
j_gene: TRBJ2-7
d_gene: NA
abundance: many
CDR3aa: CASSASWPYEQYF
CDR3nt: TGTGCCAGCAGTGCGTCGTGGCCCTACGAGCAGTACTTC

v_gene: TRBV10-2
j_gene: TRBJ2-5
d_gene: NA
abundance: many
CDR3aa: CASRDSKETQYF
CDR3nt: TGCGCCAGCCGGGACTCAAAAGAGACCCAGTACTTC

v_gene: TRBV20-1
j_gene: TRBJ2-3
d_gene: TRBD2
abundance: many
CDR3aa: CSARTTSGVTDTQYF
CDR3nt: TGCAGTGCTAGGACGACTAGCGGGGTCACAGATACGCAGTATTTT

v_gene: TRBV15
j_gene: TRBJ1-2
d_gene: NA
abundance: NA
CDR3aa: CATSRDGGASNYGYTF
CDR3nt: TGTGCCACCAGCAGAGATGGGGGAGCTTCTAATTATGGCTACACCTTC

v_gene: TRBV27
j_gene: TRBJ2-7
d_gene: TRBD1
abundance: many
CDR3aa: CASSGQGEVFGGYEQYF
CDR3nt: TGTGCCAGCAGCGGACAGGGGGAAGTTTTTGGGGGCTACGAGCAGTACTTC

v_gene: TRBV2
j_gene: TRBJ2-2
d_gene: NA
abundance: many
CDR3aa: CASRYFTGELFF
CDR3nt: TGTGCCAGCAGGTATTTCACCGGGGAGCTGTTTTTT

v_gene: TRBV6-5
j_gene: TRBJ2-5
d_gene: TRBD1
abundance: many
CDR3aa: CASSIGQATYQETQYF
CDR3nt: TGTGCCAGCAGTATAGGACAGGCCACTTACCAAGAGACCCAGTACTTC

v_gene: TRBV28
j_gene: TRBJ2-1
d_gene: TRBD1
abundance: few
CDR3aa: CASRSGQRNEQFF
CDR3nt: TGTGCCAGCAGATCGGGACAGAGGAATGAGCAGTTCTTC

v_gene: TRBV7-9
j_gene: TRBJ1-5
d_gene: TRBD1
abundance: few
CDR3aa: CASSPGQGGYQPQHF
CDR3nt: TGTGCCAGCAGCCCGGGACAGGGAGGGTATCAGCCCCAGCATTTT

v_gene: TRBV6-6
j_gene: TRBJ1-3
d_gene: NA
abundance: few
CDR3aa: CASNPDRGNTIYF
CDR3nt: TGTGCCAGCAACCCGGACAGAGGAAACACCATATATTTT

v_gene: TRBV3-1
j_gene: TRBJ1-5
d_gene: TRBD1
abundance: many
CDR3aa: CASSQDGAGGQPQHF
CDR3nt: TGTGCCAGCAGCCAAGATGGGGCAGGGGGACAGCCCCAGCATTTT

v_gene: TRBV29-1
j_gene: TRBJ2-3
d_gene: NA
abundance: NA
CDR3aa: CSVAVGGGQYF
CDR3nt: TGCAGCGTCGCCGTCGGGGGCGGGCAGTATTTT

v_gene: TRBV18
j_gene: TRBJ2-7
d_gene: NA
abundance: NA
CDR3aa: CASSHTGLNYEQYF
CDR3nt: TGTGCCAGCTCACACACAGGCCTGAACTACGAGCAGTACTTC

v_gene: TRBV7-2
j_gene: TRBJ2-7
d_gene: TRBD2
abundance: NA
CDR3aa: CASSQGTSSFYEQYF
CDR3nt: TGTGCCAGCAGCCAAGGGACTAGTTCATTCTACGAGCAGTACTTC

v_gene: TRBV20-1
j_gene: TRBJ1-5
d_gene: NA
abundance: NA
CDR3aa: CSARVQVNQPQHF
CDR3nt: TGCAGTGCTAGAGTGCAGGTCAATCAGCCCCAGCATTTT

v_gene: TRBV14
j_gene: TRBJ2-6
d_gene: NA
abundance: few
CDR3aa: CASSQGLSSGANVLTF
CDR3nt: TGTGCCAGCAGCCAAGGCCTCAGCTCTGGGGCCAACGTCCTGACTTTC

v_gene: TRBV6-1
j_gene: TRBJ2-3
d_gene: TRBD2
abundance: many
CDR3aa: CASYRFSGGSTDTQYF
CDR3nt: TGTGCCAGCTATCGATTTAGCGGGGGCAGCACAGATACGCAGTATTTT

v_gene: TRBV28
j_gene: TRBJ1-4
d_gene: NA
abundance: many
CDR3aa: CASSLIATNEKLFF
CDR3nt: TGTGCCAGCAGCCTAATTGCAACTAATGAAAAACTGTTTTTT

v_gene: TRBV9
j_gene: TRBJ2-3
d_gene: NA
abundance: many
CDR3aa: CASSAGTASTDTQYF
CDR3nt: TGTGCCAGCAGCGCCGGGACGGCGAGCACAGATACGCAGTATTTT

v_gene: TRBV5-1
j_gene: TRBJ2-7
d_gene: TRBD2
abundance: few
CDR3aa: CASSGRVAGGPYEQYF
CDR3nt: TGCGCCAGCAGCGGAAGGGTAGCGGGGGGGCCCTACGAGCAGTACTTC

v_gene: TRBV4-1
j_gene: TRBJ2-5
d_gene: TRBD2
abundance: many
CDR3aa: CASSSDRARGQETQYF
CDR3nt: TGCGCCAGCAGCAGCGATAGGGCGCGGGGGCAAGAGACCCAGTACTTC

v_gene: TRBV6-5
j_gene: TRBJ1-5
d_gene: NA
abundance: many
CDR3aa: CASSYYQGNQPQHF
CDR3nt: TGTGCCAGCAGTTACTACCAGGGTAATCAGCCCCAGCATTTT

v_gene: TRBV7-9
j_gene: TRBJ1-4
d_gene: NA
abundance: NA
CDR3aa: CASSLSQGNEKLFF
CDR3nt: TGTGCCAGCAGCTTGAGTCAGGGGAATGAAAAACTGTTTTTT

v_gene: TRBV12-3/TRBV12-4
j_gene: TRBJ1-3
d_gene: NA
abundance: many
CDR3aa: CASSRDPSGNTIYF
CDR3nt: TGTGCCAGCAGTCGAGACCCTTCCGGAAACACCATATATTTT

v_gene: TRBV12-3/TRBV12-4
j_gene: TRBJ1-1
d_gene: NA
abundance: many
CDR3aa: CASTNRGNTEAFF
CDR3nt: TGTGCCAGCACTAACCGGGGGAACACTGAAGCTTTCTTT

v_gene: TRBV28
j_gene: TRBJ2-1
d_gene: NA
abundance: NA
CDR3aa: CASIVTKVHEQFF
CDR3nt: TGTGCCAGCATTGTCACAAAAGTACATGAGCAGTTCTTC

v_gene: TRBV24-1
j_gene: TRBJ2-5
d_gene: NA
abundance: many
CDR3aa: CATSDLTSGGETQYF
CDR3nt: TGTGCCACCAGTGATTTGACTAGTGGTGGAGAGACCCAGTACTTC

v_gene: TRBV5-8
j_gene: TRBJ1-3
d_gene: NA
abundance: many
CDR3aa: CASTLLGFTGNTIYF
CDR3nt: TGTGCCAGCACCCTCCTGGGCTTCACTGGAAACACCATATATTTT

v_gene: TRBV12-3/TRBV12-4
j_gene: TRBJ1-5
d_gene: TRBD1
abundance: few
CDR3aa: CASSFLLTGGTSNQPQHF
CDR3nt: TGTGCCAGCAGCTTTCTCCTAACAGGGGGGACTAGCAATCAGCCCCAGCATTTT

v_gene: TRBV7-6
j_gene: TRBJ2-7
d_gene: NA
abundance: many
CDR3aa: CASSLVHGTTYEQYF
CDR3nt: TGTGCCAGCAGCTTAGTACACGGGACAACCTACGAGCAGTACTTC

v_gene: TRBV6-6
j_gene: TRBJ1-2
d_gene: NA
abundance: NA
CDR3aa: CASSPGQLNYGYTF
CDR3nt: TGTGCCAGCAGTCCCGGACAGCTTAACTATGGCTACACCTTC

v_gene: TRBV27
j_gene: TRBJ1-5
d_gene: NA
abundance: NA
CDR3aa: CASSNRAPPSNQPQHF
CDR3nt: TGTGCCAGCTCAAACAGGGCTCCACCGAGCAATCAGCCCCAGCATTTT